This T cell receptor beta chain was recorded in a study of CD8 T cells in ankylosing spondylitis (dated by TCRdb to the late 2010s). Study-wide context: The study set out to find disease-linked TCR variants by profiling T cell receptor beta repertoires in ankylosing spondylitis patients and healthy donors. The full study cohort comprised about 23 ankylosing spondylitis patients and approximately 100 healthy donors. Samples of peripheral blood were taken, and for ankylosing spondylitis patients, synovial fluid was collected as well.

Beyond this particular receptor, the publication reports: Some motif variants were previously reported in synovial fluid and blood of reactive arthritis patients, suggesting common disease-initiation mechanisms. Blood from ankylosing spondylitis patients appeared to be characterized by a TCR beta motif composed of under 10 highly homologous amino acid variants. A CD8+ phenotype was shown by the disease-linked clones, which were found at relatively low frequencies in peripheral blood. The disease-linked clones were reported as significantly enriched in matched synovial fluid samples from ankylosing spondylitis patients.

From the cysteine through the phenylalanine, the CDR3 covers 15 amino acids. Of the read, only the CDR3 DNA is kept; its 45 bases are in frame from base 1. The germline V gene (reference sequence) sets CDR1 to DFQATT and CDR2 to SNEGSKA. The germline V end is reduced by 7 bases and the J end by 2 bases; junction bases left unmatched: 12. The reads were generated on an Illumina HiSeq 2500. Quantitative 5'-RACE with molecular barcodes was the method used to prepare the TCR beta libraries. As for the authors' bioinformatics: Disease-linked TCR variants were identified with a new computational method built on a probabilistic model of VDJ rearrangement. TCRdb applied fastp at Q25 and MiXCR to the public reads, then kept only in-frame beta chains. Rows with a matching CDR3 protein are joined into one entry that keeps the most common DNA and genes. These V and J calls are TCRdb output, not the study's own analysis. The sample table records around 540,000 distinct CDR3 sequences; roughly 13% of these occur just once. 6.5% to 7% of the sample comes from the top ten.

This clonotype showed up just a few times. Its recognized antigen is unknown. Nothing much larger sits one base from this clone, and base qualities are not available. The sequence joins TRBV20-1 to TRBJ2-5; TRBD2 lines up with 8 middle nucleotides. The sample comprised blood, either unsorted or a sorted T cell fraction (not recorded which). The clonotype was recovered from a male donor with ankylosing spondylitis. In nucleotides, the sequence is TGCAGTGTACGCTTGTCTAGCGGGTTTCAAGAGACCCAGTACTTC. Translated, it gives CSVRLSSGFQETQYF.